This note documents a single TCR beta chain sequence. The antigen remains undetermined. The table came from immunoSEQ multiplex PCR; TCRdb's copy has only in-frame clones and leaves some out. Among 2 million to 2.5 million clones listed, 93% were seen once. These data originate in a study of shared clonotypes between healthy human individuals. Regarding the study as a whole: Richness estimates generally favored naive over memory subsets. Sequencing depth was a factor that was expected to affect clonotype sharing among donors.

Germline lookup yields CDR1 ENHRY and CDR2 SYGVKD. V was cut by 3 bases and J by 4 bases, with 9 bases left in between. The CDR3 contains 13 residues. The chain links TRBV10-3 to TRBJ1-2, with D maybe TRBD1 (6 bases). Sequenced input: naive CD4+ T cells from PBMCs. Specified subset: CD45RA+ positively selected. This receptor was identified in a man between 18 and 35 years old in good health. Some clones in this sample may be carry-over from other donors' samples. As DNA, the CDR3 is TGTGCCATCAGTGAAACAGGGTCCTATGGCTACACCTTC. Translating it yields CAISETGSYGYTF.